This T cell receptor (beta chain) originates from a study of patients and donors after allogeneic stem cell transplantation. The CDR3 is 15 residues long. Germline values: CDR1 MGHRA, CDR2 YSYEKL. As regards this clonotype: One end of the junction is discordant with germline, which a read error may explain.

TCRdb fed the RT-PCR reads into MiXCR, producing one record per CDR3 protein. The sample holds 400,000 to 500,000 distinct CDR3 sequences, 16% seen once. This sequence originates from a human donor who was either an allogeneic HSCT recipient or a stem cell or donor lymphocyte infusion donor (not recorded which). It is not recorded whose cells these are; they may come from a transplant donor. Sequencing was performed on blood, either unsorted or a sorted T cell fraction (not recorded which). The rearrangement uses TRBV4-1 and TRBJ1-1; a weak D match, TRBD1 (6 bases). The CDR3 loop reads CASRQVWGQGTEAFF. As DNA, the CDR3 is TGCGCCAGCAGACAAGTTTGGGGGCAGGGCACTGAAGCTTTCTTT.